This T cell receptor (beta chain) was identified during a study of cytomegalovirus exposure and HLA in healthy donors. Study outcomes and limitations: Cytomegalovirus-associated TCR beta chains were listed, numbering more than 150. According to a later analysis, TCR clusters from the first cohort tended to co-occur in the 110 or so validation repertoires. As confirmed in vitro, three CMV-associated chains were specific for CMV antigens.

Remarks on this clone: What it recognizes is unknown.

Sequenced by immunoSEQ multiplex PCR; TCRdb stores in-frame clones only, minus some. The table has 160,000 or so clones, roughly 91% seen once. The CDR3 runs to 18 residues. Germline V gives CDR1 MGHRA, CDR2 YSYEKL. V dropped 0 bases and J dropped 0 bases, with 15 bases sitting between them. Material: PBMCs. The sequence was obtained from a man between 18 and 29 years old in good health and CMV-seronegative. The rearrangement uses TRBV4-1 and TRBJ2-1, with D perhaps matching TRBD1 (5 bases). In DNA form, the CDR3 reads TGCGCCAGCAGCCAAGATAAAGACAGCATAAACTCCTACAATGAGCAGTTCTTC. Its protein is CASSQDKDSINSYNEQFF.